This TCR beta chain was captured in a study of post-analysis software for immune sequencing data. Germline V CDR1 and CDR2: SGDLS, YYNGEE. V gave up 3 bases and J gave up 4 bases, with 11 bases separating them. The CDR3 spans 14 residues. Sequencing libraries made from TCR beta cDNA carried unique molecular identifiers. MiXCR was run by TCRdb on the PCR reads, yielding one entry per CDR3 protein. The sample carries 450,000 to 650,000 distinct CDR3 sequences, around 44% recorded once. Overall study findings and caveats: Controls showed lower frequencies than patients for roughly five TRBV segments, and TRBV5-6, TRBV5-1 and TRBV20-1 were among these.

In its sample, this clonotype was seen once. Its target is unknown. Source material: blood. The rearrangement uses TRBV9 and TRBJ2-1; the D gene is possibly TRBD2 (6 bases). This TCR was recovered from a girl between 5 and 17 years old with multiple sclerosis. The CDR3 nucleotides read TGTGCCAGCAGCGGCGGGACGGCTTACAATGAGCAGTTCTTC. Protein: CASSGGTAYNEQFF.